This entry concerns a single T cell receptor beta chain. The antigen remains unidentified. The trim removed 3 bases at V and 2 bases at J, leaving 6 bases unmatched. This CDR3 spans 15 amino acids. Germline V gives CDR1 KGHSH, CDR2 LQKENI. The table came from immunoSEQ multiplex PCR; TCRdb's copy has only in-frame clones and leaves some out. Of around 600,000 clones listed, roughly 97% are singletons. The sample originates from a study of shared clonotypes between healthy human individuals. Overall study: A donor's plate count was three for CD4 naive and three for CD4 memory; CD8 naive had two and CD8 memory one.

Study-level points and caveats: Having only a few donors restricted how much genetic and exposure-history diversity was captured. Four donors shared about 5% of their naive CD4 clonotypes.

The origin of this receptor is a woman younger than 45 in good health. The material sequenced was naive CD4+ T cells sorted from blood. The subset: CD45RA+ positively selected. The rearrangement links TRBV18 to TRBJ2-5; 7 nucleotides align to TRBD1. CDR3 region: CASSPDRRSQETQYF. As DNA, the CDR3 is TGTGCCAGCTCACCGGACAGGAGGTCGCAAGAGACCCAGTACTTC.